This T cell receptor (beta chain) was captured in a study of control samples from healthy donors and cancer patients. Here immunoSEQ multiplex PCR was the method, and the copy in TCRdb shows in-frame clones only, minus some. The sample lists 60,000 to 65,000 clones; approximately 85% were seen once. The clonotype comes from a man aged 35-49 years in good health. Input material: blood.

CDR3 coding DNA: TGCGCCAGCAGCCTCTCACGGGGTCGCGGGAGAGACGAGCAGTACTTC. As protein: CASSLSRGRGRDEQYF. This chain links TRBV4-1 with TRBJ2-7; 7 bases agree with TRBD2. CDR1 is MGHRA, CDR2 YSYEKL, per germline. This CDR3 comprises 16 residues. Unmatched junction bases numbered 14, after V lost 4 bases and J lost 5 bases.